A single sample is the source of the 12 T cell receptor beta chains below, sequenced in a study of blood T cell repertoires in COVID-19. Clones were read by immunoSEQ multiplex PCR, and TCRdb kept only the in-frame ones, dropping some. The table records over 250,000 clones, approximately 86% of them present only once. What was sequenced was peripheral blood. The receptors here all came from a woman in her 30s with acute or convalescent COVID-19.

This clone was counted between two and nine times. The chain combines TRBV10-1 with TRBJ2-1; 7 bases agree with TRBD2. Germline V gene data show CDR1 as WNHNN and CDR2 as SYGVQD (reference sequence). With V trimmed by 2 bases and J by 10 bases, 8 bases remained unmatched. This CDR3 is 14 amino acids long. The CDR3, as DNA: TGCGCCAGCAGTGAGGGGACTACCGGCCGGGAGCAGTTCTTC. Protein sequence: CASSEGTTGREQFF.

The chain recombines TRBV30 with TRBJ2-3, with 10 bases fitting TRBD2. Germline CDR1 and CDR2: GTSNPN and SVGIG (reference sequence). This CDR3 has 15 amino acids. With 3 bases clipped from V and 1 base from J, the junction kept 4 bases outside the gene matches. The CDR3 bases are TGTGCCTGGAGATCAACTAGCGGGGGCACAGATACGCAGTATTTT. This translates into CAWRSTSGGTDTQYF.

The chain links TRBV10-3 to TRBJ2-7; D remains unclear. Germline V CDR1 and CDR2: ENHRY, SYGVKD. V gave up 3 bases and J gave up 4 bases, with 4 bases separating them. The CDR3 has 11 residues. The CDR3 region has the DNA TGTGCCATCAGTGATGAGTACGAGCAGTACTTC. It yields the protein CAISDEYEQYF.

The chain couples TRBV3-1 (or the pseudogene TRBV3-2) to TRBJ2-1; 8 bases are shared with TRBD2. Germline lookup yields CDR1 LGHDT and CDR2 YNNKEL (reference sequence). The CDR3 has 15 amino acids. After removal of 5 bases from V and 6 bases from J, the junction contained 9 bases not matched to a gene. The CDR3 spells CASSAGTRSPNEQFF. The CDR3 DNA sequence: TGTGCCAGCAGCGCCGGGACTAGATCTCCCAATGAGCAGTTCTTC.

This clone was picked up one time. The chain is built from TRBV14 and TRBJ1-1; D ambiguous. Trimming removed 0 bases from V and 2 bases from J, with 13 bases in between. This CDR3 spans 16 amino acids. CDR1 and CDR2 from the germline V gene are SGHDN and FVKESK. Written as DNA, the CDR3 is TGTGCCAGCAGCCAAGATAGGGCCGCGGGTAACACTGAAGCTTTCTTT. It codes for CASSQDRAAGNTEAFF.

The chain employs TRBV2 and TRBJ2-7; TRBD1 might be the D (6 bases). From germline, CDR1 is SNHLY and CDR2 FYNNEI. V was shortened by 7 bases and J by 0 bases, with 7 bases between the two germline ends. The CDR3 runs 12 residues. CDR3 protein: CASTDSSYEQYF. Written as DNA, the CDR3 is TGTGCCAGCACGGACAGCTCCTACGAGCAGTACTTC.

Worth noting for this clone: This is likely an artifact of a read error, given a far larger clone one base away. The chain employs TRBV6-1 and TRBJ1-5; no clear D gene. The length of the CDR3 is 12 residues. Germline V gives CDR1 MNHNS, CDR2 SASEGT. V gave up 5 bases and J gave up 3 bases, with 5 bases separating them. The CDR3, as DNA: TGTGCCAGCAGTCAGGCCAATCAGCCCCAGCATTTT. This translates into CASSQANQPQHF.

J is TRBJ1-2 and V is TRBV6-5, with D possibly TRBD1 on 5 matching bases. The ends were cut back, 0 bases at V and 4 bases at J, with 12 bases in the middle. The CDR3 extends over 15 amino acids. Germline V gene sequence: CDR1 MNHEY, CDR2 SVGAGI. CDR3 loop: CASSYSLGLFYGYTF. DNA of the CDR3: TGTGCCAGCAGTTACTCGCTGGGGCTGTTCTATGGCTACACCTTC.

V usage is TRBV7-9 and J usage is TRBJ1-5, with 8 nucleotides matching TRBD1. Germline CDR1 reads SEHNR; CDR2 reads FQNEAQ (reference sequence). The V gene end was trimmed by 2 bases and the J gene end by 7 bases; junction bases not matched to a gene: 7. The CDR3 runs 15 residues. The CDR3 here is CASSLSGQGEQPQHF. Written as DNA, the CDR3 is TGTGCCAGCAGCTTATCAGGACAGGGAGAGCAGCCCCAGCATTTT.

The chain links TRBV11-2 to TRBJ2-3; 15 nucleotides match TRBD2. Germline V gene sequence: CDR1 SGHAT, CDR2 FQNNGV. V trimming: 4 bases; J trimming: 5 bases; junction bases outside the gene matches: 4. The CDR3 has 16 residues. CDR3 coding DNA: TGTGCCAGCAGCTCCGTGGGACTAGCGGGAGGAGATACGCAGTATTTT. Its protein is CASSSVGLAGGDTQYF.

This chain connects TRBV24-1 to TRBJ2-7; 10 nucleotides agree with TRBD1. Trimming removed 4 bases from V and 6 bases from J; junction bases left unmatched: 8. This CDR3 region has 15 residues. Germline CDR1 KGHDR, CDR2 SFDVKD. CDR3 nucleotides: TGTGCCACCAGTGAAACCGGACAGGGGGTACGCGAGCAGTACTTC. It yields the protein CATSETGQGVREQYF.

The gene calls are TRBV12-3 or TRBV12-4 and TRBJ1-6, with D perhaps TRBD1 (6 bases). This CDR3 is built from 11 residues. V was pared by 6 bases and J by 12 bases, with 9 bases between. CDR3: CASRSTGPLHF. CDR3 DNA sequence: TGTGCCAGCAGATCGACAGGACCCCTCCACTTT.